The following is a T cell receptor (beta chain) sequence with its context. No cognate antigen has been identified for it. No quality values exist for individual bases; no much larger clone is one base distant. The Qiagen DNeasy kit was used to extract genomic DNA from unsorted PBMCs and from the negatively selected CD4+ and CD8+ fractions. TCR beta CDR3 regions were subjected to amplification by immunoSEQ multiplex PCR with primers that anneal to V and J segments. A synthetic immune receptor repertoire was used to minimize amplification bias, and any remaining bias was removed computationally after sequencing. Processing in the source paper ran as follows. Custom Python scripts were used to quantify repertoire diversity as the Shannon entropy index. Unsorted, CD4+ and CD8+ repertoires were examined separately, except in combined analyses, for which CD4+ and CD8+ sequences were merged in silico. The table comes from immuneACCESS by way of TCRdb, which keeps in-frame sequences with V and J called. Part of the clones is missing from these tables; in studies checked, under half for an unresolved V gene and the rest for unknown reasons. For V, J and clone size, that table is used; D and trimming come from the DNA. The sample contains fewer than 13,000 clones, approximately 90% of them found a single time. The biggest ten clones account for about 15% of the sample.

This sample is drawn from a study of PD-1 blockade in classical Hodgkin lymphoma (TCRdb year 2020). With regard to the full study: To define a peripheral blood immune signature of response to PD-1 blockade in classical Hodgkin lymphoma, the study combined TCR beta sequencing with CyTOF. What the research found in general, with its limitations: The study was limited to a single clinical trial cohort, and causes of repertoire differences, possibly disease activity or prior therapy, remained undefined. Newly diagnosed patients were reported to have lower baseline TCR diversity than healthy donors, and relapsed/refractory patients were reported to have lower baseline TCR diversity still.

In the paper's terms, the time point label means: newly diagnosed, previously untreated cHL patient sample. A Miltenyi CD8+ T cell isolation kit was used for magnetic negative selection to purify CD8+ T cells from thawed PBMCs. As a comparison group for the relapsed/refractory trial patients, PBMCs from patients with newly diagnosed, previously untreated classical Hodgkin lymphoma were sequenced. Peripheral blood was collected in 8 mL Vacutainer Cell Preparation Tubes, from which PBMCs were isolated by centrifugation and then cryopreserved. Purified CD4+ and CD8+ fractions were generated only in cases for which an additional PBMC sample was available. Magnetically labelled cells were depleted on LS columns in a quadroMACS separator, and the flow-through was collected as the purified fraction. The source is a human donor with classical Hodgkin lymphoma. Sequenced material: CD8+ T cells from blood.

In nucleotides, the sequence is TGTGCCAGCAGTGAGGCAGCGGGGGGGTACGAGCAGTACTTC. It translates as CASSEAAGGYEQYF. The V and J genes are TRBV6-4 and TRBJ2-7; 10 middle bases align to TRBD2. Taken from the germline V gene, the CDR1 and CDR2 loops are MRHNA and SNTAGT. V is cut back by 3 bases and J by 4 bases, with 3 bases in the junction unmatched. CDR3 length: 14 amino acids, cysteine to phenylalanine. The read is trimmed to its CDR3 DNA, 42 bases read in frame from base 1.